The 3 T cell receptor beta chains given below trace back to one sample, sequenced in a study of CD8+ T cells in alopecia areata. RNA extraction was followed by reverse transcription into cDNA, which acted as the sequencing template. Assay used: immunoSEQ multiplex PCR; TCRdb lists only in-frame clones, some missing. Of about 150,000 clones detected, around 58% appear once; the ten largest clones hold roughly 6.7%. Here the sequenced sample was CD4+ T cells sorted from blood, taken at week 0. These receptors came from a human donor with alopecia areata.

The rearrangement links TRBV27 to TRBJ2-5; 7 bases align to TRBD1. The CDR3 is 15 amino acids. With V trimmed by 3 bases and J by 5 bases, 9 bases remained unmatched. Germline V lookup: CDR1 MNHEY, CDR2 SMNVEV (reference sequence). In DNA, the CDR3 is TGTGCCAGCAGTTTGGACAGGAAGGGTTGGGAGACCCAGTACTTC. This codes for CASSLDRKGWETQYF.

The rearrangement links TRBV5-1 to TRBJ1-1; D is possibly TRBD1 (6 bases). The V and J ends lost 1 base and 0 bases respectively, with 13 bases between them. This CDR3 contains 16 residues. CDR1 and CDR2 (germline): SGHRS, YFSETQ. The CDR3: CASSLWGRSMNTEAFF. The CDR3 region has the DNA TGCGCCAGCAGCTTGTGGGGGCGCTCTATGAACACTGAAGCTTTCTTT.

The chain employs TRBV6-7 and TRBJ1-1; D gene ambiguous. TRBV6-7 is reported as an ORF; its role is uncertain. Trimming left V 5 bases short and J 1 base short, with 14 bases between. The CDR3 length is 15 residues. Here the CDR3 DNA reads TGTGCCAGCAGTCCCTTGGCGGGTCGGAACACTGAAGCTTTCTTT. It yields the protein CASSPLAGRNTEAFF.